This TCR beta chain was sequenced during a study of T cell responses to AZD1222 COVID-19 vaccine. Overall study context: Pooling was applied to second doses at about 4 or about 12 weeks.

The repertoire was sequenced with immunoSEQ multiplex PCR; TCRdb's copy has only in-frame clones and lacks some. The sample records about 70,000 clones, about 85% being singletons. Concerning this clone: Its antigen remains unknown.

General observations from the study: There were repertoire samples only from the period after the peak T cell response. Two doses of AZD1222 preceded a rise in Spike-specific TCR breadth and depth. Spike regions recognized by vaccine-associated CD4 TCRs spanned the protein, led by 160-218 and 743-854.

The CDR3 covers 14 residues. CDR1 is SGHAT and CDR2 is FQNNGV in the germline V gene. Trimming stripped 5 bases from V and 7 bases from J, with 12 bases between. V and J are TRBV11-2 and TRBJ1-6; D call uncertain. Sequences were derived from peripheral blood, sampled on day 0 of AZD1222 vaccination. This receptor was obtained from an adult in good health. In DNA form, the CDR3 reads TGTGCCAGCAGCGGTGGATATAAGAATTCACCCCTCCACTTT. This sequence encodes CASSGGYKNSPLHF.